The source of this T cell receptor (beta chain) is a study of blood T cells in healthy people across ages. Study-wide points: Fewer expanded clones and more diversity marked long-lived versus aged donors.

This clonotype has only a few counts. What it binds is unknown. The V end lost 6 bases, the J end lost 2 bases, and 14 bases lay between the germline ends. Germline V gene lookup returns CDR1 SQVTM and CDR2 ANQGSEA. The CDR3 runs to 13 residues. Sample-barcoded 5' priming and a J-beta primer mix drove a second PCR of about 6 to 12 cycles. TCRdb called the 5' RACE reads again in MiXCR, with one record for every CDR3 protein. The table lists 750,000 to 950,000 distinct CDR3 sequences, 25% to 30% of them singletons. The data were also submitted as part of a second study, on T cells of mothers and their children.

This TCR came from a boy aged 5-17 years in good health. The source material was blood. The V call is TRBV29-1, the J call TRBJ2-7; tentative D call: TRBD1 (6 bases). The chain's CDR3 is CSVGDRYPYEQYF. CDR3 nucleotides: TGCAGCGTCGGCGACAGGTACCCCTACGAGCAGTACTTC.